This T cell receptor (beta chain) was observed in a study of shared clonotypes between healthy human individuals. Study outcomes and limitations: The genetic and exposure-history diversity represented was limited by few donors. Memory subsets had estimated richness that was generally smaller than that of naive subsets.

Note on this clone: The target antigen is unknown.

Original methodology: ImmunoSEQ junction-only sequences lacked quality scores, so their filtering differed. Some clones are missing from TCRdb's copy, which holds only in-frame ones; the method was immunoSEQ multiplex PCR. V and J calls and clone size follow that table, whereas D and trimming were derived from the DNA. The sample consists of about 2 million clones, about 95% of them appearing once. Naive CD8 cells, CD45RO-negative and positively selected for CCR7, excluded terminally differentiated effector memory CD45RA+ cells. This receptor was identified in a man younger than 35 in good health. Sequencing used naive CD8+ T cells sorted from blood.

The CDR3 loop reads CASSFGTDLYGYTF. DNA for the CDR3: TGTGCCAGCAGCTTCGGGACCGATCTCTATGGCTACACCTTC. The chain uses TRBV5-6 and TRBJ1-2; a possible D gene is TRBD1 (5 bases). Between the trimmed V and J ends, which lost 2 bases and 4 bases, there was a span of 12 bases. Germline values: CDR1 SGHDT, CDR2 YYEEEE. The CDR3 consists of 14 residues.